Below, 21 T cell receptor beta chains from the same sample are listed, as sequenced in a study of T cell changes during pregnancy in multiple sclerosis. The method was immunoSEQ multiplex PCR; TCRdb's version includes in-frame clones alone and lacks a portion of them. The profile shows 72,000 or so clones, 93% of them singletons. The specimen comprised peripheral blood, sampled in the second trimester of pregnancy. The source of these receptors is a female donor with multiple sclerosis, enrolled in a pregnancy study.

The V call is TRBV9, the J call TRBJ2-5, with 12 bases lining up with TRBD2. The germline V gene encodes CDR1 SGDLS and CDR2 YYNGEE. V lost 2 bases to trimming and J lost 1 base; unmatched junction nucleotides: 9. CDR3 size: 18 residues. Here the CDR3 reads CASSVGELAGGPQETQYF. CDR3 bases: TGTGCCAGCAGCGTCGGGGAACTAGCGGGGGGCCCCCAAGAGACCCAGTACTTC.

The V gene is TRBV10-2, the J gene TRBJ2-7, with 7 bases that match TRBD2. Germline CDR1 WSHSY, CDR2 SAAADI. V was clipped by 0 bases and J by 6 bases; unmatched bases: 5. The CDR3 runs 14 residues. DNA for the CDR3: TGCGCCAGCAGTGAGTCTGGGGGGGTCGGCGAGCAGTACTTC. Translating it yields CASSESGGVGEQYF.

The chain joins TRBV5-1 to TRBJ1-1; D is ambiguous. This CDR3 comprises 13 residues. Germline CDR1 reads SGHRS; CDR2 reads YFSETQ. V was trimmed by 0 bases and J by 5 bases, leaving 8 bases between them. Here the CDR3 reads CASSLAEGTEAFF. For the CDR3, the DNA is TGCGCCAGCAGCTTGGCCGAGGGTACTGAAGCTTTCTTT.

V and J are TRBV4-1 and TRBJ1-1; D is ambiguous. This CDR3 is built from 16 residues. Germline CDR1 is MGHRA and CDR2 is YSYEKL. Trimming shortened V by 0 bases and J by 0 bases, and 11 bases separated the two germline ends. The CDR3 DNA reads as TGCGCCAGCAGCCAAGAGACGGGTGGTCTGAACACTGAAGCTTTCTTT. Protein sequence: CASSQETGGLNTEAFF.

The CDR3 is CATNYGAERGNTEAFF. Written as DNA, the CDR3 is TGTGCCACCAACTATGGGGCGGAGAGAGGTAACACTGAAGCTTTCTTT. The chain uses TRBV7-8 and TRBJ1-1; D is perhaps TRBD1 (5 bases). Germline values: CDR1 SGHVS, CDR2 FQNEAQ. Between the trimmed V and J ends, which lost 10 bases and 2 bases, there was a span of 23 bases. The CDR3 is made up of 16 amino acids.

The chain has TRBV11-2 and TRBJ2-7, with a tentative D call TRBD1 (6 bases). The CDR3 is 14 residues long. Trimming removed 4 bases from V and 3 bases from J, with 13 bases in between. Per germline, CDR1 SGHAT and CDR2 FQNNGV. CDR3 loop: CASSSTGTNYEQYF. The CDR3 DNA reads as TGTGCCAGCAGCTCCACCGGGACAAACTACGAGCAGTACTTC.

V and J are TRBV4-1 and TRBJ2-5; unclear D gene. This CDR3 region has 13 residues. Trimming left V 4 bases short and J 4 bases short, with 10 bases between. Germline V gene data show CDR1 as MGHRA and CDR2 as YSYEKL. The CDR3 region is CASSLLFGETQYF. The CDR3 nucleotides are TGCGCCAGCAGCCTCCTGTTCGGAGAGACCCAGTACTTC.

The rearrangement links TRBV7-2 to TRBJ1-3; unclear D gene. The V gene lost 1 base and the J gene lost 2 bases, with 12 bases spanning the gap. Germline V gene data show CDR1 as SGHTA and CDR2 as FQGNSA. This CDR3 has 16 amino acids. CDR3 region: CASSLVEGVAGNTIYF. The CDR3 coding sequence is TGTGCCAGCAGCTTAGTCGAGGGAGTAGCTGGAAACACCATATATTTT.

The chain uses TRBV7-3 and TRBJ2-3; 7 nucleotides line up with TRBD2. The CDR3 loop spans 17 amino acids. CDR1 is SGHTA, CDR2 FQGTGA, per germline. The trim removed 0 bases at V and 1 base at J, leaving 7 bases unmatched. CDR3 amino acids: CASSLTVAAGRTDTQYF. In DNA, the CDR3 is TGTGCCAGCAGCTTAACGGTTGCAGCGGGGCGCACAGATACGCAGTATTTT.

V and J are TRBV18 and TRBJ1-6, with 8 bases identical to TRBD1. The CDR3 sequence is 17 residues long. Looked up from germline, CDR1 is KGHSH and CDR2 is LQKENI. The J segment lost 10 bases and the V segment lost 1 base, leaving 12 bases of the junction unmatched. The CDR3 nucleotides read TGTGCCAGCTCACCACTTCGGGGACAGGAGGACCAATCACCCCTCCACTTT. Encoded protein: CASSPLRGQEDQSPLHF.

This chain links TRBV11-1 with TRBJ2-1; 10 bases line up with TRBD2. From germline, CDR1 is SGHAT and CDR2 FQDESV (reference sequence). Germline trimming cut 2 bases from V and 2 bases from J; bases unmatched to any gene: 0. This CDR3 has 15 amino acids. The CDR3 DNA reads as TGTGCCAGCAGCTTAAGCGGGGGGGCCTACAATGAGCAGTTCTTC. Its protein is CASSLSGGAYNEQFF. The whole variable domain, remainder taken from reference TRBV11-1 and TRBJ2-1, is EAEVAQSPRYKITEKSQAVAFWCDPISGHATLYWYRQILGQGPELLVQFQDESVVDDSQLPKDRFSAERLKGVDSTLKIQPAELGDSAMYLCASSLSGGAYNEQFFGPGTRLTVL.

The rearrangement links TRBV19 to TRBJ2-2, with a tentative D call TRBD1 (6 bases). CDR1 and CDR2 from the germline V gene are LNHDA and SQIVND (reference sequence). The V and J ends lost 3 bases and 1 base respectively, with 6 bases between them. The CDR3 loop spans 14 amino acids. Here the CDR3 DNA reads TGTGCCAGTAGTATGACAGGGAACACCGGGGAGCTGTTTTTT. Residues: CASSMTGNTGELFF.

The chain couples TRBV7-8 to TRBJ1-1; D is uncertain. Trimming stripped 9 bases from V and 1 base from J, with 15 bases between. Germline assignment: CDR1 SGHVS and CDR2 FQNEAQ. The CDR3 sequence is 14 residues long. The DNA of the CDR3 is TGTGCCAGTCAGAACCCGGAGGGGAACACTGAAGCTTTCTTT. This gives the protein CASQNPEGNTEAFF.

This clone has a handful of counts. The chain has TRBV7-3 and TRBJ1-1; no clear D gene. V shed 0 bases and J shed 4 bases, with 12 bases lying between them. Germline CDR1 and CDR2: SGHTA and FQGTGA. This CDR3 spans 15 amino acids. The CDR3 nucleotides read TGTGCCAGCAGCTTAACGTTGATAGGGAGCACTGAAGCTTTCTTT. Its protein product is CASSLTLIGSTEAFF. Supplemented by reference TRBV7-3 and TRBJ1-1, the full variable domain reads GAGVSQTPSNKVTEKGKYVELRCDPISGHTALYWYRQSLGQGPEFLIYFQGTGAADDSGLPNDRFFAVRPEGSVSTLKIQRTERGDSAVYLCASSLTLIGSTEAFFGQGTRLTVV.

The rearrangement links TRBV4-1 to TRBJ1-2; 9 positions match TRBD1. The V and J ends lost 0 bases and 4 bases, in that order; junction bases with no gene match: 6. The CDR3 runs 16 residues. Germline lookup yields CDR1 MGHRA and CDR2 YSYEKL. For the CDR3, the DNA is TGCGCCAGCAGCCAAGAAGGGACAGGGAAACTCTATGGCTACACCTTC. Amino acids: CASSQEGTGKLYGYTF.

V gene TRBV29-1 combines with J gene TRBJ1-2, with 8 bases identical to TRBD1. The germline gives CDR1 SQVTM, CDR2 ANQGSEA. J lost 0 bases, V lost 7 bases, and 13 bases had no gene match. The CDR3 consists of 16 residues. The CDR3 nucleotides read TGCAGCGCTTCCCGACAGGGGTCGAGCTCTAACTATGGCTACACCTTC. It encodes CSASRQGSSSNYGYTF. Supplemented by reference TRBV29-1 and TRBJ1-2, the full variable domain reads SAVISQKPSRDICQRGTSLTIQCQVDSQVTMMFWYRQQPGQSLTLIATANQGSEATYESGFVIDKFPISRPNLTFSTLTVSNMSPEDSSIYLCSASRQGSSSNYGYTFGSGTRLTVV.

This clone was seen a few times. The rearrangement joins TRBV5-4 to TRBJ1-6; D not certain. Trimming removed 5 bases at V and 0 bases at J, with 15 bases between. The CDR3 length is 17 residues. Germline CDR1 SGHNT, CDR2 YYREEE (reference sequence). CDR3 DNA: TGTGCCAGCAGAATAACAGACATCAACTCCTATAATTCACCCCTCCACTTT. Translation: CASRITDINSYNSPLHF.

The chain carries TRBV19 and TRBJ2-7, with 7 bases fitting TRBD1. The CDR3 covers 16 residues. Germline V CDR1 and CDR2: LNHDA, SQIVND (reference sequence). The trim removed 3 bases at V and 5 bases at J, leaving 13 bases unmatched. The CDR3 loop reads CASSIFWGQRINEQYF. The DNA for the CDR3 is TGTGCCAGTAGTATTTTCTGGGGACAGAGGATTAACGAGCAGTACTTC.

The V call is TRBV7-6, the J call TRBJ1-3, with D maybe TRBD1 (6 bases). The germline CDR1 and CDR2 sequences are SGHVS and FNYEAQ. The CDR3 has 16 amino acids. V lost 2 bases, J lost 0 bases, and 11 bases lay in between. The CDR3 DNA reads TGTGCCAGCAGCTTAACAGGGCCCGTCTCTGGAAACACCATATATTTT. The encoded protein is CASSLTGPVSGNTIYF.

This chain uses TRBV2 with TRBJ2-7; 8 bases are shared with TRBD1. V was pared by 8 bases and J by 0 bases, with 6 bases of the junction left unmatched. Germline lookup yields CDR1 SNHLY and CDR2 FYNNEI. The CDR3 spans 14 residues. The CDR3 coding sequence is TGTGCCAGCCGCCGGGACAGGAGCTCCTACGAGCAGTACTTC. Amino acid sequence: CASRRDRSSYEQYF.

The chain employs TRBV6-5 and TRBJ1-1, with D possibly TRBD1 on 5 matching bases. The CDR3 is 12 amino acids. The germline V and J ends were trimmed by 8 bases and 6 bases, with 13 bases remaining between them. Germline V gives CDR1 MNHEY, CDR2 SVGAGI. The chain's CDR3 is CASVGAGPEAFF. CDR3 nucleotide sequence: TGTGCCAGCGTAGGGGCTGGGCCTGAAGCTTTCTTT.